The 20 T cell receptor beta chains below were found in one sample sequenced in a study of naive and memory T cell subsets. Study-wide results and caveats: Naive repertoires, especially CD8, held a few larger clonotypes, possibly memory cells re-expressing CD45RA.

Two oligonucleotides, mixed equimolar, formed the beta constant-region primer covering TRBC1 and TRBC2. Four rounds of PCR amplified the ligated cDNA using nested alpha and beta constant-region primers plus SP2. TCRdb fed the UMI-ligation and nested PCR reads into MiXCR, producing one record per CDR3 protein. Of under 150,000 distinct CDR3 sequences listed, approximately 20% were seen once; the top ten hold roughly 0.68%. Antigens of these TCRs are unknown. The sequenced sample consisted of naive CD8+ T cells from blood. The receptors come from a human donor in good health.

This clonotype appeared a few times. The chain combines TRBV7-2 with TRBJ2-3; tentatively, D is TRBD2 (6 bases). This CDR3 has 17 amino acids. Per the germline V gene, CDR1 is SGHTA and CDR2 is FQGNSA. Trimming took off 2 bases at V and 4 bases at J, with 19 bases between the two ends. In DNA, the CDR3 is TGTGCCAGCAGCTTATGGGAGGCGGGATTGGGGCCAGATACGCAGTATTTT. Protein sequence: CASSLWEAGLGPDTQYF.

The chain carries TRBV11-2 and TRBJ2-3; 13 bases map to TRBD2. The CDR3 spans 17 residues. Germline V CDR1 and CDR2: SGHAT, FQNNGV. The ends lost 4 bases at V and 4 bases at J; junction bases unmatched: 8. CDR3 loop: CASSSFGLAGVPDTQYF. Here the CDR3 DNA reads TGTGCCAGCAGCTCCTTCGGACTAGCGGGAGTTCCAGATACGCAGTATTTT. Complete variable domain (other parts from reference TRBV11-2 and TRBJ2-3): EAGVAQSPRYKIIEKRQSVAFWCNPISGHATLYWYQQILGQGPKLLIQFQNNGVVDDSQLPKDRFSAERLKGVDSTLKIQPAKLEDSAVYLCASSSFGLAGVPDTQYFGPGTRLTVL.

This clonotype was detected a few times. V gene TRBV29-1 combines with J gene TRBJ2-7, with 7 positions matching TRBD1. The V segment lost 2 bases and the J segment 3 bases; nucleotides outside the gene matches: 7. The CDR3 runs to 14 residues. Germline CDR1 SQVTM, CDR2 ANQGSEA. The CDR3 here is CSVETRDRDYEQYF. CDR3 nucleotide sequence: TGCAGCGTTGAAACCCGGGACAGAGACTACGAGCAGTACTTC.

The V call is TRBV30, the J call TRBJ2-7; D unresolved. Germline CDR1 and CDR2: GTSNPN and SVGIG (reference sequence). Trimming shortened V by 2 bases and J by 2 bases, and 7 bases separated the two germline ends. This CDR3 comprises 12 residues. The CDR3 is CAWSTDTYEQYF. The DNA of the CDR3 is TGTGCCTGGAGTACCGACACCTACGAGCAGTACTTC.

In this sample, this clonotype turned up a few times. The V gene is TRBV3-1, the J gene TRBJ2-7, with D possibly TRBD2 on 6 matching bases. The CDR3 is 14 residues long. Germline CDR1 reads LGHDT; CDR2 reads YNNKEL (reference sequence). V lost 2 bases, J lost 3 bases, and 11 bases lay in between. The CDR3 DNA reads TGTGCCAGCAGCCAATCTAGCGCGAACTACGAGCAGTACTTC. Translation gives CASSQSSANYEQYF.

J is TRBJ2-5 and V is TRBV6-2 or TRBV6-3; weak D call: TRBD2 (5 bases). Per germline, CDR1 MNHEY and CDR2 SVGEGT. The CDR3 contains 16 residues. The V end was cut by 3 bases, the J end by 4 bases, with 18 bases between. The CDR3 protein is CASSYWEKIRAETQYF. DNA for the CDR3: TGTGCCAGCAGTTATTGGGAGAAGATTAGGGCAGAGACCCAGTACTTC.

The genes are TRBV5-6 and TRBJ2-1; 7 bases line up with TRBD1. CDR3 length: 16 residues. Germline V gene sequence: CDR1 SGHDT, CDR2 YYEEEE. Trimming took 4 bases from V and 2 from J; bases not matched to a gene: 9. As DNA, the CDR3 is TGTGCCAGCAGCGGAACAGGGGTTGACCCCTACAATGAGCAGTTCTTC. The encoded protein is CASSGTGVDPYNEQFF.

The chain's CDR3 is CASSFSFGEGYEQYF. CDR3 nucleotide sequence: TGTGCCAGCAGTTTCAGTTTTGGGGAGGGCTACGAGCAGTACTTC. The chain employs TRBV28 and TRBJ2-7; 7 nucleotides line up with TRBD2. Germline values: CDR1 MDHEN, CDR2 SYDVKM. J gave up 3 bases and V 3 bases, and 8 bases lay outside the gene matches. This CDR3 has 15 residues.

The V call is TRBV5-4, the J call TRBJ2-7; D call uncertain. The CDR3 contains 13 residues. The ends were cut back, 4 bases at V and 1 base at J, with 9 bases in the middle. Germline values: CDR1 SGHNT, CDR2 YYREEE (reference sequence). CDR3 region: CASSSEVSYEQYF. The CDR3 nucleotides read TGTGCCAGCAGCAGCGAGGTGTCCTACGAGCAGTACTTC.

CDR3 DNA: TGTGCCAGCAGCGAGGTATCAGGGGGCTACAACGAGCAGTACTTC. Translating it yields CASSEVSGGYNEQYF. The J gene is TRBJ2-7, the V gene TRBV7-8; TRBD1 agrees at 8 bases. This CDR3 contains 15 residues. V gave up 5 bases and J gave up 5 bases; unmatched junction bases: 11. Germline lookup yields CDR1 SGHVS and CDR2 FQNEAQ.

The chain carries TRBV12-3 or TRBV12-4 and TRBJ2-7; 8 bases agree with TRBD1. The CDR3 consists of 15 residues. V trimming: 5 bases; J trimming: 3 bases; junction bases outside the gene matches: 9. CDR3 sequence (DNA): TGTGCCAGCAGTCTAGGACAGGGAGGTTTCTACGAGCAGTACTTC. It is translated as CASSLGQGGFYEQYF.

The chain has TRBV27 and TRBJ2-3; 7 nucleotides match TRBD2. The CDR3 totals 14 residues. Germline V lookup: CDR1 MNHEY, CDR2 SMNVEV (reference sequence). The V gene end was trimmed by 7 bases and the J gene end by 4 bases; junction bases not matched to a gene: 8. DNA of the CDR3: TGTGCCAGCACCCTGGTGGCGGGGGCAGATACGCAGTATTTT. It specifies CASTLVAGADTQYF.

V gene TRBV6-5 combines with J gene TRBJ2-7; tentative D call: TRBD2 (6 bases). In germline, CDR1 is MNHEY, CDR2 SVGAGI. Trimming cost V 3 bases and J 5 bases, with 14 bases left between them. The length of the CDR3 is 14 residues. CDR3 DNA: TGTGCCAGCAGTTATGGCAGGGAGGTGGACGAGCAGTACTTC. Residues: CASSYGREVDEQYF.

The sample holds a few counts of this clonotype. This chain links TRBV7-2 with TRBJ2-1; TRBD2 aligns across 12 bases. Germline V gene lookup returns CDR1 SGHTA and CDR2 FQGNSA. V shed 5 bases, J shed 4 bases, and the junction held 3 bases outside the gene matches. There are 15 residues in the CDR3. CDR3 loop: CASSAGTSGYNEQFF. In DNA, the CDR3 is TGTGCCAGCAGCGCCGGGACTAGCGGGTACAATGAGCAGTTCTTC.

The gene calls are TRBV12-5 and TRBJ1-1; D might be TRBD1 (6 bases). With 0 bases removed from V and 6 bases from J, the gap between germline ends came to 14 bases. Germline assignment: CDR1 LGHNT and CDR2 FRNRAP. This CDR3 has 15 residues. CDR3 amino acids: CASGLVGQRGAEAFF. The CDR3 DNA follows: TGTGCTAGTGGTTTGGTCGGACAGAGGGGAGCTGAAGCTTTCTTT.

The rearrangement links TRBV20-1 to TRBJ2-5, with D uncertain. This CDR3 comprises 14 residues. Germline V lookup: CDR1 DFQATT, CDR2 SNEGSKA (reference sequence). V was cut by 6 bases and J by 6 bases, with 20 bases left in between. The DNA for the CDR3 is TGCAGTGCACCGCCTGGCCCGGGCTCCAAGACCCAGTACTTC. Translated, it gives CSAPPGPGSKTQYF.

This clonotype occurred a few times. The V gene is TRBV28, the J gene TRBJ1-1; D gene unclear. Trimming cost V 8 bases and J 5 bases, with 15 bases left between them. Germline V gives CDR1 MDHEN, CDR2 SYDVKM. This CDR3 region has 13 residues. As DNA, the CDR3 is TGTGCCAGCCAAATCCTCGGTAGAACTGAAGCTTTCTTT. Translation gives CASQILGRTEAFF.

V usage is TRBV4-1 and J usage is TRBJ2-1; D perhaps matches TRBD1 (7 bases). Looked up from germline, CDR1 is MGHRA and CDR2 is YSYEKL. The V end lost 10 bases, the J end lost 6 bases, and 16 bases lay between the germline ends. This CDR3 spans 13 amino acids. The CDR3 sequence: CATRGAFPNEQFF. Here the CDR3 DNA reads TGCGCCACCAGGGGGGCCTTCCCCAATGAGCAGTTCTTC.

This chain joins TRBV27 and TRBJ2-7; no clear D. The germline gives CDR1 MNHEY, CDR2 SMNVEV (reference sequence). CDR3 length: 15 residues. Trimming cost V 0 bases and J 4 bases, with 13 bases left between them. The CDR3 DNA reads as TGTGCCAGCAGTTTATCGTCACGGAAGAATTACGAGCAGTACTTC. Translating it yields CASSLSSRKNYEQYF.

This clonotype was detected many times. This chain links TRBV12-3 or TRBV12-4 with TRBJ1-1; D is unclear. V lost 2 bases and J lost 1, with 5 bases in between. This CDR3 is built from 13 residues. The CDR3 sequence is CASSLTGNTEAFF. In DNA form, the CDR3 reads TGTGCCAGCAGTTTAACGGGGAACACTGAAGCTTTCTTT.